Below, one TCR beta chain is given with its context. The data were obtained in a study of blood T cell repertoires in COVID-19. On the study more broadly: From the United States, Italy and Spain came samples of acute and convalescent COVID-19.

Clones were sequenced by immunoSEQ multiplex PCR, and TCRdb holds only the in-frame ones, with some missing. The sample lists 50,000 to 65,000 clones, approximately 77% occurring once. Followed over time, Seattle patients had been enrolled while infection was active. Germline V gene sequence: CDR1 MNHNS, CDR2 SASEGT. The CDR3 runs 13 residues. Trimming pared 0 bases from V and 5 bases from J, leaving 8 bases between. Sequencing used peripheral blood. The genes are TRBV6-1 and TRBJ2-7; no definite D call. This receptor was obtained from a woman aged 70-85 years with COVID-19, enrolled during active disease. The DNA of the CDR3 is TGTGCCAGCAGTGAAGCGTCTCCGGACGAGCAGTACTTC. It is translated as CASSEASPDEQYF.